This T cell receptor beta chain was sequenced during a study of CD8+ T cells in alopecia areata. After removal of 6 bases from V and 5 bases from J, the junction contained 8 bases not matched to a gene. The CDR3 extends over 15 amino acids. Germline-derived CDR1 and CDR2 are SGHTA and FQGTGA. Sampling of alopecia areata patients yielded lesional scalp punch biopsies as well as peripheral blood. The authors sorted CD4+ and CD8+ T cells from PBMCs. The study, taken as a whole, reports: Sequencing of scalp samples also includes resident alphabeta T cells from normal skin. Lesional scalp displayed greater clonality than normal scalp, most notably in alopecia totalis/universalis.

As regards this clone: Its antigen is not identified.

Extracted RNA was reverse transcribed into cDNA, the sequencing template. Sequenced by immunoSEQ multiplex PCR; TCRdb stores in-frame clones only, minus some. The sample gives 30,000 to 35,000 clones, roughly 53% of which show up once; 40% is in the top ten. The sequence came from a human donor with alopecia areata. The material sequenced was NKG2D-high CD8+ T cells sorted from blood. The rearrangement joins TRBV7-3 to TRBJ2-7, with 12 bases identical to TRBD2. CDR3 amino acids: CASSLTSGSSNEQYF. CDR3 in DNA: TGTGCCAGCAGTCTGACTAGCGGGAGTAGTAACGAGCAGTACTTC.